The next 5 T cell receptor beta chains were all read from a single sample in a study of tumor and adjacent non-tumor tissue in lung cancer (dated by TCRdb to the late 2010s). Libraries were built with multiplex PCR. Sequencing used an Illumina HiSeq 2500. TCRbeta libraries were constructed through three rounds of nested PCR with primers (Table S4) according to protocols modified from ARM-PCR. TCRdb ran its own pipeline on the public reads, namely fastp trimming at Q25 and MiXCR clone calling, and kept in-frame beta chains. Identical CDR3 proteins give one entry, which carries the most common genes and DNA. For this sample the table gives roughly 66,000 distinct CDR3 sequences, of which around three quarters were detected only once. Roughly 27% of the sample is in the top ten clones. RNA was isolated from bulk, unsorted tissue, and RNA quality was assessed with a NanoDrop ND-1000 and an Agilent 2100.

The specimen sequenced was lung tumor tissue. These receptors all stem from a man aged 55 to 70 with non-small cell lung cancer.

As to this clonotype: One junction end disagrees with the germline gene, perhaps due to a read error. The chain is built from TRBV27 and TRBJ2-3; TRBD2 is a possible D gene (5 bases). Germline V gives CDR1 MNHEY, CDR2 SMNVEV (reference sequence). CDR3 length: 16 amino acids. The CDR3 spells CASSLIPASSIDTQYF. Written as DNA, the CDR3 is TGTGCCAGCAGTTTAATTCCGGCGTCTAGCATAGATACGCAGTATTTT.

About this clonotype itself: A junction end diverges from the germline sequence, so it may reflect a read error. This chain connects TRBV28 to TRBJ2-4, with D perhaps TRBD2 (5 bases). The CDR3 covers 15 residues. Per germline, CDR1 MDHEN and CDR2 SYDVKM. CDR3 in DNA: TGTGCCTACAGTTTATACCCCCTAGCCGAAAACATTCAGTACTTC. This codes for CAYSLYPLAENIQYF.

Note on this clonotype: Mismatch with germline at one junction end may stem from a read error. The rearrangement links TRBV10-3 to TRBJ2-7, with D uncertain. The CDR3 sequence is 12 residues long. Germline CDR1 is ENHRY and CDR2 is SYGVKD. CDR3 loop: CAIANSTNEQYF. The CDR3 DNA is TGTGCCATTGCTAATTCTACCAACGAGCAGTATTTC.

Details on this clonotype: Sequence at one end of the junction differs from germline and may be a read error. J is TRBJ2-2 and V is TRBV10-3; D is perhaps TRBD1 (6 bases). Germline values: CDR1 ENHRY, CDR2 SYGVKD. This CDR3 has 14 amino acids. CDR3 nucleotides: TGTGCCATAAACACAGGGATTGGAAAAGGGGAGATGTTTTTT. Translating gives CAINTGIGKGEMFF.

The chain has TRBV19 and TRBJ1-1; D not resolved. The V end was cut by 7 bases, the J end by 7 bases, with 16 bases between. There are 13 residues in the CDR3. Per the germline V gene, CDR1 is LNHDA and CDR2 is SQIVND (reference sequence). The CDR3 is CASIETVGNEAFF. CDR3 DNA: TGTGCCAGTATTGAAACCGTAGGCAATGAAGCTTTCTTT.